A selection of T cell receptor beta chains follows, all from one sample in a study of radiation and T cells in renal cell carcinoma. Profiling relied on immunoSEQ multiplex PCR, and the TCRdb table lists in-frame clones only, not all of them. This sample carries 130,000 to 150,000 clones, 70% to 90% of them seen once, and the ten largest clones take 12%. Sequenced here: blood, sampled from a patient whose treatment included radiotherapy and nephrectomy. The receptors derive from a woman aged 45-60 years with renal cell carcinoma. Each CDR3 is given with its conserved first and last residue. The D gene is left open where the match is weak. Size values are once, few and many counts, or a class for expanded clones, and some rows have none.

cdr3_length clone_size d_call j_call v_call cdr3_aa cdr3_nt
18 - TRBD2 TRBJ2-3 TRBV9 CASSPGTSGGRFTDTQYF TGTGCCAGCAGCCCTGGGACTAGCGGGGGCCGTTTCACAGATACGCAGTATTTT
13 - - TRBJ1-1 TRBV10-3 CAISVDPNTEAFF TGTGCCATCAGTGTGGACCCCAACACTGAAGCTTTCTTT
13 - TRBD1 TRBJ1-1 TRBV11-3 CASSFDRETEAFF TGTGCCAGCAGCTTTGACAGGGAAACTGAAGCTTTCTTT
14 - - TRBJ1-2 TRBV19 CASSRGDKNYGYTF TGTGCCAGTAGTAGGGGTGACAAGAACTATGGCTACACCTTC
13 few - TRBJ1-1 TRBV7-9 CASTQTLTTEAFF TGTGCCAGCACACAGACGCTCACCACTGAAGCTTTCTTT
12 - - TRBJ1-2 TRBV19 CASSITEGGYTF TGTGCCAGTAGTATAACGGAGGGAGGCTACACCTTC
16 - TRBD1 TRBJ1-2 TRBV2 CASSFPGQGSNYGYTF TGTGCCAGCAGTTTCCCGGGACAGGGGTCGAACTATGGCTACACCTTC
15 few - TRBJ1-2 TRBV5-4 CASSLPGLIRDGYTF TGTGCCAGCAGCTTGCCAGGGTTGATAAGGGATGGCTACACCTTC
12 - TRBD1 TRBJ1-4 TRBV18 CASSRTGEKLFF TGTGCCAGCTCTCGGACAGGGGAAAAACTGTTTTTT
14 - - TRBJ2-7 TRBV6-5 CASSHLTGRYEQYF TGTGCCAGCAGTCATCTGACAGGTCGCTACGAGCAGTACTTC
15 - - TRBJ2-5 TRBV5-1 CASSPPSGVQETQYF TGCGCCAGCAGCCCCCCATCCGGGGTTCAAGAGACCCAGTACTTC
13 - TRBD1 TRBJ2-5 TRBV29-1 CSVDGQGGETQYF TGCAGCGTTGACGGACAGGGGGGAGAGACCCAGTACTTC
14 - - TRBJ1-1 TRBV5-1 CASSPDPSNTEAFF TGCGCCAGCAGCCCCGACCCCTCGAACACTGAAGCTTTCTTT
14 few - TRBJ1-1 TRBV30 CAWSVAQRNTEAFF TGTGCCTGGAGTGTAGCACAGCGGAACACTGAAGCTTTCTTT
11 - - TRBJ2-7 TRBV30 CAWSSSFEQYF TGTGCCTGGAGTAGCAGTTTCGAGCAGTACTTC
14 - - TRBJ2-3 TRBV12-5 CASGLGVRTDTQYF TGTGCTAGTGGTTTGGGAGTAAGGACAGATACGCAGTATTTT
11 - TRBD2 TRBJ2-7 TRBV29-1 CSVRRGDEQYF TGCAGCGTTAGGCGGGGGGACGAGCAGTACTTC
13 - - TRBJ1-2 TRBV7-9 CASSPDRTGGYTF TGTGCCAGCAGCCCGGATAGGACGGGTGGCTACACCTTC
18 - TRBD2 TRBJ2-1 TRBV30 CAWSFPGLAGSSYNEQFF TGTGCCTGGAGTTTCCCCGGACTAGCGGGGTCCTCCTACAATGAGCAGTTCTTC
14 few - TRBJ1-6 TRBV6-5 CASSYGDGNSPLHF TGTGCCAGCAGTTACGGGGATGGTAATTCACCCCTCCACTTT
13 - - TRBJ2-7 TRBV6-1 CACTPQEDYEQYF TGTGCTTGCACCCCCCAGGAGGACTACGAGCAGTACTTC
15 once - TRBJ1-1 TRBV6-1 CASRPGVRMNTEAFF TGTGCCAGCAGGCCCGGGGTCAGGATGAACACTGAAGCTTTCTTT
18 - - TRBJ2-7 TRBV4-2 CASSQAARRGSSSYEQYF TGTGCCAGCAGCCAAGCAGCTAGGAGGGGGAGTTCCTCCTACGAGCAGTACTTC
15 - TRBD1 TRBJ2-3 TRBV6-5 CASSYDRGRTDTQYF TGTGCCAGCAGTTACGACAGGGGGCGCACAGATACGCAGTATTTT
18 - - TRBJ1-4 TRBV4-2 CASSQGLQRGGNNEKLFF TGTGCCAGCAGCCAAGGACTCCAGCGGGGGGGAAATAATGAAAAACTGTTTTTT
16 - TRBD1 TRBJ2-5 TRBV7-2 CASSHNSGTAQETQYF TGTGCCAGCAGTCATAATTCCGGGACAGCCCAAGAGACCCAGTACTTC
13 - - TRBJ1-5 TRBV19 CASNDLSNQPQHF TGTGCCAGTAATGATCTTAGCAATCAGCCCCAGCATTTT
16 - - TRBJ1-3 TRBV9 CASSGLLTDVGNTIYF TGTGCCAGCAGCGGTTTGTTGACAGACGTTGGAAACACCATATATTTT
13 - - TRBJ2-4 TRBV29-1 CSVVMDGPNIQYF TGCAGCGTTGTAATGGACGGGCCAAACATTCAGTACTTC
12 - - TRBJ1-2 TRBV2 CASNLAGDGYTF TGTGCCAGCAATCTGGCAGGGGATGGCTACACCTTC
15 once TRBD1 TRBJ1-5 TRBV19 CASSIVRTGRQPQHF TGTGCCAGTAGTATAGTCCGGACAGGGCGACAGCCCCAGCATTTT
14 - - TRBJ1-2 TRBV6-1 CASVIGTLIGGYTF TGTGCCAGCGTTATAGGGACACTCATTGGTGGCTACACCTTC
16 once TRBD1 TRBJ1-5 TRBV2 CASSAVGQNLNQPQHF TGTGCCAGCAGTGCCGTGGGACAGAACCTCAATCAGCCCCAGCATTTT
16 - - TRBJ1-1 TRBV5-1 CASSFSIRAVNTEAFF TGCGCCAGCAGCTTCAGCATTCGAGCGGTGAACACTGAAGCTTTCTTT
16 - - TRBJ1-5 TRBV23-1 CASSQSGRERNQPQHF TGCGCCAGCAGTCAATCGGGGAGGGAACGCAATCAGCCCCAGCATTTT
13 - - TRBJ1-6 TRBV2 CASNEIYNSPLHF TGTGCCAGCAATGAGATCTATAATTCACCCCTCCACTTT
17 - - TRBJ2-5 TRBV7-8 CASSLFLLRRAQETQYF TGTGCCAGCAGTCTTTTCTTGTTGCGCAGGGCCCAAGAGACCCAGTACTTC
13 few - TRBJ1-1 TRBV6-1 CASREDGNTEAFF TGTGCCAGCAGGGAGGACGGGAACACTGAAGCTTTCTTT
16 - - TRBJ2-1 TRBV5-5 CASSLNPARSYNEQFF TGTGCCAGCAGCTTGAATCCGGCTCGTTCCTACAATGAGCAGTTCTTC
16 - TRBD2 TRBJ2-3 TRBV2 CASSERAGGHRDTQYF TGTGCCAGCAGTGAAAGGGCGGGGGGGCATAGAGATACGCAGTATTTT
13 - - TRBJ1-5 TRBV18 CASSPHLNQPQHF TGTGCCAGCTCACCACATTTGAATCAGCCCCAGCATTTT
15 - TRBD2 TRBJ2-3 TRBV19 CASSIPLAGEDTQYF TGTGCCAGTAGTATACCCCTAGCGGGGGAGGATACGCAGTATTTT